The clone carrying this T cell receptor (beta chain) was picked up a small number of times. The data originate from a study of cytomegalovirus exposure and HLA in healthy donors. Some clones are missing from TCRdb's copy, which holds only in-frame ones; the method was immunoSEQ multiplex PCR. In the table there are some 69,000 clones, just under 95% of which are singletons. CDR1 is SGHTA, CDR2 FQGNSA, per germline. The V end was cut by 4 bases, the J end by 7 bases, with 20 bases between. There are 15 residues in the CDR3. This clonotype originated in a young man in good health and CMV-seropositive. The sample taken for sequencing was PBMCs. V usage is TRBV7-2 and J usage is TRBJ2-7, with D perhaps matching TRBD2 (6 bases). The CDR3 loop reads CASSSNPLARSEQYF. DNA for the CDR3: TGTGCCAGCAGCTCCAATCCCCTAGCGAGATCGGAGCAGTACTTC.